Shown below are 7 T cell receptor beta chains from a single sample sequenced in a study of prognosis after radiotherapy for stage I lung cancer. Genomic DNA was subjected to two-round multiplex PCR for amplification of TCR beta CDR3. Individual primers that were specific to each TRBV and TRBJ gene served in first-round PCR. TCRdb redid the calling of the multiplex PCR reads with MiXCR, one entry per CDR3 protein. The table includes about 25,000 distinct CDR3 sequences, approximately 39% detected once. The sample consisted of PBMCs, taken before or after stereotactic body radiation therapy (not recorded which). The receptors shown here come from a donor at least 50 years old with non-small cell lung cancer.

This clonotype was seen only a few times. The chain recombines TRBV10-3 with TRBJ1-2, with 8 bases aligning to TRBD1. Germline CDR1 and CDR2: ENHRY and SYGVKD. With 10 bases clipped from V and 8 bases from J, the junction kept 6 bases outside the gene matches. This CDR3 has 11 residues. The CDR3: CASGDRMGYTF. The CDR3 coding sequence is TGTGCCAGCGGGGACAGGATGGGCTACACCTTC.

The CDR3 nucleotides read TGCGCCAGCAGCCAGGGGCACCCCGTAAATGAGCAGTTCTTC. This codes for CASSQGHPVNEQFF. The chain carries TRBV5-1 and TRBJ2-1; possibly TRBD1 for D (6 bases). The germline V gene encodes CDR1 SGHRS and CDR2 YFSETQ. Trimming cost V 4 bases and J 7 bases, with 15 bases left between them. CDR3 length equals 14 residues.

Of note for this clonotype: A junction boundary mismatches the germline segment, possibly from a read error. The genes are TRBV6-1 and TRBJ1-1; D is unresolved. This CDR3 comprises 13 residues. CDR1 is MNHNS, CDR2 SASEGT, per germline. This chain's CDR3 is CVSEQSGTTEAFF. In DNA, the CDR3 is TGTGTCAGCGAACAATCAGGTACAACTGAAGCTTTCTTT.

Ten or more counts support this clonotype. This chain joins TRBV12-3 or TRBV12-4 and TRBJ2-6; D is possibly TRBD1 (5 bases). This CDR3 is 17 amino acids long. V lost 3 bases and J 4 bases, leaving 16 bases between the germline ends. The DNA for the CDR3 is TGTGCCAGCAGTTTCTTACAGGCCTCAAGGGGGGCCAACGTCCTGACTTTC. It codes for CASSFLQASRGANVLTF.

In its sample, this clonotype was seen once. The conserved closing phenylalanine or tryptophan is absent in this CDR3, likely reflecting a read error. The CDR3 here is CSSGPYGGGYVYTS. The CDR3 bases are TGTTCTAGTGGCCCCTACGGAGGGGGATATGTCTACACCTCC. V usage is TRBV12-5 and J usage is TRBJ1-2, with D perhaps matching TRBD1 (6 bases). The CDR3 extends over 14 amino acids. Germline CDR1 reads LGHNT; CDR2 reads FRNRAP.

The chain has TRBV6-1 and TRBJ1-2, with D perhaps TRBD1 (5 bases). The CDR3 sequence is 13 residues long. Trimming left V 5 bases short and J 4 bases short, with 11 bases between. Germline V gene lookup returns CDR1 MNHNS and CDR2 SASEGT. The CDR3 region has the DNA TGTGCCAGCAGTCAGGCCCAGGGCTATGGCTACACCTTC. It specifies CASSQAQGYGYTF.

V and J are TRBV12-3 or TRBV12-4 and TRBJ2-1, with D unresolved. V was cut by 8 bases and J by 7 bases, with 21 bases left in between. The CDR3 contains 15 residues. Here the CDR3 reads CASGLSRSGWNEQFF. Written as DNA, the CDR3 is TGTGCCAGCGGGCTATCGCGGTCAGGTTGGAATGAGCAGTTCTTC.